This TCR beta chain was retrieved from a study of T cell repertoires in cytomegalovirus infection. For the study at large: Public signatures in TCR beta pointed to CMV infection and matching HLA type. Overall study findings and caveats: Pooled public TCR beta family frequency picked out CMV carriers with the relevant HLA.

MiXCR, applied by TCRdb to the reads, yields one record per CDR3 protein. The sample carries roughly 990,000 distinct CDR3 sequences, less than 35% recorded once. In this sample, this clonotype turned up a few times. What it binds is unknown. Trimming removed 6 bases at V and 13 bases at J, with 19 bases between. The CDR3 is made up of 13 amino acids. The receptor was isolated from a human donor in good health (CMV status not recorded). Some clones in this sample may be carry-over from other donors' samples. Material: cultured CD8+ T cells from PBMCs, obtained from culture after CMV antigen stimulation. This chain links TRBV12-3 or TRBV12-4 with TRBJ2-1, with D perhaps TRBD2 (6 bases). The CDR3 DNA sequence: TGTGCCAGCAGCACACCCGACCGGGACTTCCAGTTCTTC. This translates into CASSTPDRDFQFF.